These 13 T cell receptor beta chains were all obtained from the same sample, sequenced in a study of blood T cell repertoires in COVID-19 (dated by TCRdb to the early 2020s). The library was obtained by the immunoSEQ multiplex PCR assay. Entries here come from immuneACCESS through TCRdb and include only in-frame sequences with V and J called. Some clones fail to appear in such tables; in the studies checked, an unresolved V gene covers under half of the shortfall, and the cause of the remainder is unknown. A total of approximately 39,000 clones appear in this sample, roughly 94% of them only once. The biggest ten clones account for under 5% of the sample. The sequenced sample consisted of peripheral blood. The receptors were sampled from a human donor with active COVID-19. The donor label of this sample is uncertain.

The genes are TRBV4-3 and TRBJ2-4, with TRBD1 matching 8 bases. This CDR3 has 15 residues. The V segment lost 5 bases and the J segment 0 bases; nucleotides outside the gene matches: 3. Germline V gene sequence: CDR1 LGHNA, CDR2 YSLEER. The CDR3 DNA reads TGCGCCAGCAGCGCCACAGGGGGAGCCAAAAACATTCAGTACTTC. Translation gives CASSATGGAKNIQYF.

This clone is a singleton in its sample. The V and J genes are TRBV29-1 and TRBJ1-1; 8 positions agree with TRBD1. Germline-derived CDR1 and CDR2 are SQVTM and ANQGSEA. There are 13 residues in the CDR3. CDR3 DNA sequence: TGCGGGGCCTGCGCAGGGGGCATGGCTGAAGCTTTCTTT. Amino acid sequence: CGACAGGMAEAFF.

The gene calls are TRBV3-1 (or the pseudogene TRBV3-2) and TRBJ1-4; no firm D call. Trimming removed 4 bases from V and 9 bases from J, with 15 bases in between. The CDR3 spans 14 residues. CDR1 is LGHDT and CDR2 is YNNKEL in the germline V gene (reference sequence). CDR3 nucleotide sequence: TGTGCCAGCAGCCTCGGCGGTCTGAAGAAAAAACTGTTTTTT. Protein: CASSLGGLKKKLFF.

The chain is built from TRBV28 and TRBJ1-2; no clear D. The germline CDR1 and CDR2 sequences are MDHEN and SYDVKM. The CDR3 contains 14 residues. Trimming removed 3 bases at V and 4 bases at J, with 12 bases between. CDR3: CASSLAGSPYGYTF. In nucleotides, the CDR3 is TGTGCCAGCAGTTTGGCGGGGTCTCCCTATGGCTACACCTTC.

The genes are TRBV6-6 and TRBJ2-3, with TRBD1 identical over 11 bases. The CDR3 has 15 amino acids. Germline CDR1 reads MNHNY; CDR2 reads SVGAGI (reference sequence). The ends lost 8 bases at V and 6 bases at J; junction bases unmatched: 10. Here the CDR3 reads CASRTGGRTEDTQYF. As DNA, the CDR3 is TGTGCCAGCCGGACAGGGGGCCGGACTGAGGATACGCAGTATTTT.

This rearrangement joins TRBV18 to TRBJ2-5, with no clear D. V lost 2 bases to trimming and J lost 3 bases, with 13 bases between them. This CDR3 has 15 amino acids. Germline values: CDR1 KGHSH, CDR2 LQKENI. The CDR3 spells CASSPGPNREETQYF. The CDR3 region has the DNA TGTGCCAGCTCACCAGGGCCGAACCGAGAAGAGACCCAGTACTTC.

V is TRBV7-2 and J is TRBJ2-7, with 9 bases lining up with TRBD1. CDR3 length equals 13 residues. The germline V gene encodes CDR1 SGHTA and CDR2 FQGNSA. V shed 6 bases, J shed 4 bases, and the junction held 4 bases outside the gene matches. As DNA, the CDR3 is TGTGCCAGCAGGGGACAGGGAAGATACGAGCAGTACTTC. Protein sequence: CASRGQGRYEQYF.

The chain links TRBV11-2 to TRBJ1-3, with D maybe TRBD1 (6 bases). This CDR3 is built from 15 residues. Germline V gene data show CDR1 as SGHAT and CDR2 as FQNNGV. V lost 6 bases and J 0 bases, leaving 12 bases between the germline ends. CDR3 sequence reads: CASSQQGSSGNTIYF. In DNA form, the CDR3 reads TGTGCCAGCAGTCAACAGGGTAGCTCTGGAAACACCATATATTTT.

The chain uses TRBV3-1 (or the pseudogene TRBV3-2) and TRBJ1-4; D not resolved. V dropped 4 bases and J dropped 2 bases, with 11 bases sitting between them. CDR1 is LGHDT and CDR2 is YNNKEL in the germline V gene (reference sequence). The CDR3 is 15 amino acids. Here the CDR3 reads CASSPRVETNEKLFF. The CDR3 nucleotides read TGTGCCAGCAGCCCCCGGGTTGAGACTAATGAAAAACTGTTTTTT.

V gene TRBV9 combines with J gene TRBJ2-2; TRBD2 matches at 9 bases. The germline V gene has CDR1 SGDLS and CDR2 YYNGEE. Trimming cost V 3 bases and J 6 bases; bases outside gene matches: 12. The CDR3 spans 17 residues. The CDR3 reads CASSASRASGVPGELFF. In DNA, the CDR3 is TGTGCCAGCAGCGCGAGCCGCGCTAGCGGGGTACCCGGGGAGCTGTTTTTT.

CDR3 bases: TGTGCCAGCAGCTTGCTAGGCAAATATAGCAATCAGCCCCAGCATTTT. Translation gives CASSLLGKYSNQPQHF. The chain recombines TRBV5-6 with TRBJ1-5; no definite D call. The CDR3 totals 16 residues. CDR1 is SGHDT and CDR2 is YYEEEE in the germline V gene. V dropped 1 base and J dropped 0 bases, with 11 bases sitting between them.

The chain has TRBV7-9 and TRBJ2-5, with a weak D call TRBD1 (6 bases). Germline values: CDR1 SEHNR, CDR2 FQNEAQ (reference sequence). V was clipped by 8 bases and J by 2 bases, with 12 bases between them. The CDR3 spans 13 residues. The CDR3 loop reads CASSRGLQETQYF. The CDR3 bases are TGTGCCAGCTCCAGGGGCTTACAAGAGACCCAGTACTTC.

The genes are TRBV27 and TRBJ1-5; TRBD1 matches at 8 bases. The CDR3 covers 15 residues. V trimming: 5 bases; J trimming: 6 bases; junction bases outside the gene matches: 9. Germline loops: CDR1 MNHEY, CDR2 SMNVEV (reference sequence). The CDR3 here is CASSPLDRAGQPQHF. The CDR3 DNA is TGTGCCAGCAGTCCCCTGGACAGGGCGGGTCAGCCCCAGCATTTT.